This TCR beta chain was retrieved from a study of CD8 T cells in Susac syndrome. The RNA, about 0.5 to 1 ug, was put through reverse transcription using random hexamers. TCRdb reprocessed the immunoSEQ multiplex PCR reads with MiXCR, giving one entry per CDR3 protein. The sample contains 130,000 to 150,000 distinct CDR3 sequences, approximately 93% of which appear only once. V trimming: 4 bases; J trimming: 6 bases; junction bases outside the gene matches: 7. The CDR3 length is 15 residues. Germline-derived CDR1 and CDR2 are SGDLS and YYNGEE. About this clonotype itself: The final CDR3 position lacks the conserved phenylalanine or tryptophan, pointing to a likely read error.

The sequence derives from a human donor in good health. The J gene is TRBJ1-5, the V gene TRBV9; 10 positions match TRBD1. Sequenced: CD4+ T cells from PBMCs. Here the CDR3 DNA reads TGTGCCAGCAGCCCCTCCGGGACAGGGGTTCAGCCCCAGCATCTT. It is translated as CASSPSGTGVQPQHL.